The TCR beta chain under discussion was sequenced for a study of blood T cell repertoires in COVID-19 (dated by TCRdb to the early 2020s). About the investigation overall: Samples from collaborators originated in the United States, Italy and Spain and spanned both the acute and convalescent phases of COVID-19. Deeply sampled blood TCRbeta repertoires from subjects exposed to, actively infected with, or recovered from COVID-19 were included in the dataset. HLA class I and class II types, where available, came from metadata supplied by the sample provider rather than from assay-based typing. The material from the prospective study consisted of cDNA or gDNA derived from T cells, B-cell-depleted T cells, or PBMCs. The repertoires were made available in a free public database intended to serve as a resource for research on the immune response to SARS-CoV-2. Sample metadata almost always included a de-identified subject ID, COVID-19 status, age in years and sex. The samples were drawn from the first 160 participants of the ongoing ImmuneRACE study and from some 1,300 subjects provided by 6 global collaborators.

Concerning this clone: No cognate antigen has been identified for it. No clone much larger than this one lies a single base away; base qualities are absent.

TCRbeta CDR3 regions were amplified from genomic DNA by means of the immunoSEQ Assay, a bias-controlled multiplex PCR. On the authors' methods: The number of nucleated cells in each sample was estimated by amplification of reference gene primers within the assay. Sequence reads were collapsed and filtered to measure the absolute abundance of every unique TCRbeta CDR3 rearrangement. For each sample, productive Simpson clonality was calculated as the square root of Simpson's diversity index across productive rearrangements. TCRdb carries this immuneACCESS record with in-frame sequences only. Its versions omit some clonotypes, under half of them owing to an unresolved V gene in the studies checked, with the rest unexplained. The V and J calls and clone size come from that table; D and trimming were worked out from the DNA. This sample is represented by about 180,000 clones; about 87% of them were singletons. Jointly, the top ten make up about 3.9% of the sample.

Overall results and qualifications from the work: The amount of clinical and demographic metadata varied by source and participant and was provided uncurated.

Each collaborating institution followed its own protocols to collect whole blood in K2EDTA tubes. For TCRbeta analysis, collaborator samples were shipped as frozen whole blood, as isolated PBMCs, or as DNA extracted from either sample type. There are 13 amino acids in the CDR3, from cysteine to phenylalanine inclusive. CDR3 DNA is the only sequence kept; it has 39 bases, read in frame from the first base. V gives up 7 bases and J gives up 4 bases, and the segment between their germline ends measures 14 bases. CDR1 and CDR2 were assigned from the germline V gene as SQVTM and ANQGSEA. The rearranged segments are TRBV29-1 and TRBJ1-3; confidence is insufficient to name the D gene. The sample taken for sequencing was peripheral blood. This clonotype was obtained from a woman in her twenties or thirties with acute or convalescent COVID-19. CDR3 loop: CSATRESGNTIYF. The DNA sequence reads TGCAGCGCCACACGGGAGTCCGGAAACACCATATATTTT.